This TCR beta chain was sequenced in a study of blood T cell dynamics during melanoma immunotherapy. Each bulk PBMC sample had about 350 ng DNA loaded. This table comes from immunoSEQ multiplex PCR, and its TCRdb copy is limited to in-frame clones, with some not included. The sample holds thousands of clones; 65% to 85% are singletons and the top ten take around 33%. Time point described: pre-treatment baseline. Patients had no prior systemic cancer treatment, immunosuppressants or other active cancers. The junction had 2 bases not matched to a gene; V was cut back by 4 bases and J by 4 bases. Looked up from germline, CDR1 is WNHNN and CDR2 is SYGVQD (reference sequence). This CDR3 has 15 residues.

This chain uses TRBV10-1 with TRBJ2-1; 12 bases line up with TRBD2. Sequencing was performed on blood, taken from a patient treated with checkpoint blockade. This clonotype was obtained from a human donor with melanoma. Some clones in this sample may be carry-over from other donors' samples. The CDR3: CASSVGLAGYNEQFF. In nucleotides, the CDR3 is TGCGCCAGCAGTGTTGGACTAGCGGGGTACAATGAGCAGTTCTTC.